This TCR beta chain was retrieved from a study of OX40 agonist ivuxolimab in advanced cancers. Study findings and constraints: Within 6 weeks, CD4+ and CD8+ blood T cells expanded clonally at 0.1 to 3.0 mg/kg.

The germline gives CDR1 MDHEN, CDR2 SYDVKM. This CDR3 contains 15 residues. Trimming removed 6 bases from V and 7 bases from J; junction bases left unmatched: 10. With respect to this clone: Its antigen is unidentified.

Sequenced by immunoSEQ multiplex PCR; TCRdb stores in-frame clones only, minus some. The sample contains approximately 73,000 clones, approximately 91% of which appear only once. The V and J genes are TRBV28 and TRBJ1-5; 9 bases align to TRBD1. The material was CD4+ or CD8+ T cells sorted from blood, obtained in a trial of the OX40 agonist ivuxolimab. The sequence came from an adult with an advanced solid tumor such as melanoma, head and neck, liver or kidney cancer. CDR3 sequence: CASRSHRGLRQPQHF. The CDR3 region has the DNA TGTGCCAGCAGGTCCCACAGGGGGCTACGCCAGCCCCAGCATTTT.